This is a list of T cell receptor beta chains from one sample in a study of T cell changes during pregnancy in multiple sclerosis. Sequencing used immunoSEQ multiplex PCR; TCRdb keeps in-frame clones, though not all of them. Among about 36,000 clones listed, 80% to 95% were seen once. Sequencing used CD4+ T cells from peripheral blood mononuclear cells, obtained in the third trimester of pregnancy. The receptors stem from a female donor in good health, enrolled as a control in a pregnancy study. Both conserved end residues are part of each CDR3. A D gene is named only where the DNA matches it firmly. Clone size is given for some rows only: seen once, a few or many times, or a class if the clone is expanded.

d_gene: TRBD1; v_gene: TRBV5-1; abundance: .; j_gene: TRBJ2-2; len: 17; CDR3nt: TGCGCCAGCAGCTTCGAACCGGGACAGGGGGCAATCGGGGAGCTGTTTTTT; CDR3aa: CASSFEPGQGAIGELFF
d_gene: TRBD1; v_gene: TRBV15; abundance: once; j_gene: TRBJ2-2; len: 15; CDR3nt: TGTGCCACCAGCAGAGTGGACAGGGACTCCGGGGAGCTGTTTTTT; CDR3aa: CATSRVDRDSGELFF
d_gene: TRBD1; v_gene: TRBV28; abundance: .; j_gene: TRBJ2-3; len: 15; CDR3nt: TGTGCCAGCCGCCTACCGGGACAGGGGATAGATACGCAGTATTTT; CDR3aa: CASRLPGQGIDTQYF
d_gene: .; v_gene: TRBV2; abundance: .; j_gene: TRBJ2-1; len: 17; CDR3nt: TGTGCCAGCAGTGGCCCCAGCGCCCGGGGGATCTACAATGAGCAGTTCTTC; CDR3aa: CASSGPSARGIYNEQFF
d_gene: .; v_gene: TRBV28; abundance: .; j_gene: TRBJ2-4; len: 16; CDR3nt: TGTGCCAGCAGTTTTGGAGGGGTTCGGGACAAAAACATTCAGTACTTC; CDR3aa: CASSFGGVRDKNIQYF
d_gene: .; v_gene: TRBV28; abundance: .; j_gene: TRBJ1-2; len: 14; CDR3nt: TGTGCCAGCAGTTCGACGGAGACTAACTATGGCTACACCTTC; CDR3aa: CASSSTETNYGYTF
d_gene: TRBD2; v_gene: TRBV28; abundance: .; j_gene: TRBJ2-1; len: 14; CDR3nt: TGTGCCAGCAGGGGCGGGGGGGCGTGGAATGAGCAGTTCTTC; CDR3aa: CASRGGGAWNEQFF
d_gene: .; v_gene: TRBV27; abundance: .; j_gene: TRBJ2-3; len: 12; CDR3nt: TGTGCCAGCAGTTCCAGGACAGATACGCAGTATTTT; CDR3aa: CASSSRTDTQYF
d_gene: .; v_gene: TRBV7-2; abundance: .; j_gene: TRBJ1-6; len: 15; CDR3nt: TGTGCCAGCAGCCTTAAAACGGTGTTTAATTCACCCCTCCACTTT; CDR3aa: CASSLKTVFNSPLHF
d_gene: TRBD1; v_gene: TRBV6-1; abundance: .; j_gene: TRBJ1-1; len: 14; CDR3nt: TGTGCCAGCAGTCCCTCAATTGGGACAGGGGAGACTTTCTTT; CDR3aa: CASSPSIGTGETFF
d_gene: TRBD2; v_gene: TRBV30; abundance: once; j_gene: TRBJ2-7; len: 13; CDR3nt: TGTGCCTGGAGTACCCGGGGAGGGAACGAGCAGTACTTC; CDR3aa: CAWSTRGGNEQYF
d_gene: .; v_gene: TRBV2; abundance: .; j_gene: TRBJ1-5; len: 14; CDR3nt: TGTGCCAGCAGAACAGGTGGCGGCAATCAGCCCCAGCATTTT; CDR3aa: CASRTGGGNQPQHF
d_gene: .; v_gene: TRBV4-2; abundance: .; j_gene: TRBJ1-1; len: 13; CDR3nt: TGTGCCAGCAGCCAGGACATCCTCGCTGAAGCTTTCTTT; CDR3aa: CASSQDILAEAFF
d_gene: .; v_gene: TRBV30; abundance: .; j_gene: TRBJ1-3; len: 16; CDR3nt: TGTGCCTGGACGGCAGGATATGTCCTCTCTGGAAACACCATATATTTT; CDR3aa: CAWTAGYVLSGNTIYF
d_gene: .; v_gene: TRBV7-9; abundance: .; j_gene: TRBJ2-5; len: 14; CDR3nt: TGTGCCAGCAGCCGCGGGGCCGCCGTCGAGACCCAGTACTTC; CDR3aa: CASSRGAAVETQYF
d_gene: .; v_gene: TRBV7-3; abundance: .; j_gene: TRBJ2-7; len: 13; CDR3nt: TGTGCCAGCGGTCTTCCCCCCGCCGGCGAGCAGTACTTC; CDR3aa: CASGLPPAGEQYF
d_gene: TRBD1; v_gene: TRBV6-5; abundance: few; j_gene: TRBJ1-6; len: 15; CDR3nt: TGTGCCAGCAGTTACTCCGGGACAGAGTATTCACCCCTCCACTTT; CDR3aa: CASSYSGTEYSPLHF
d_gene: .; v_gene: TRBV29-1; abundance: .; j_gene: TRBJ2-1; len: 14; CDR3nt: TGCAGCGTTGTGTTAGCTCCCTCCTACAATGAGCAGTTCTTC; CDR3aa: CSVVLAPSYNEQFF
d_gene: TRBD2; v_gene: TRBV11-2; abundance: .; j_gene: TRBJ2-4; len: 15; CDR3nt: TGTGCCAGCAACCCGACTAGCGGGGGAAGCAACATTCAGTACTTC; CDR3aa: CASNPTSGGSNIQYF
d_gene: .; v_gene: TRBV4-1; abundance: once; j_gene: TRBJ2-1; len: 16; CDR3nt: TGCGCCAGCAGCCACAGCGGGGCCCCAGGGGTCAATGAGCAGTTCTTC; CDR3aa: CASSHSGAPGVNEQFF
d_gene: .; v_gene: TRBV7-2; abundance: .; j_gene: TRBJ2-1; len: 14; CDR3nt: TGTGCCAGCAGTCAGGGGGGCCTGGGCAATGAGCAGTTCTTC; CDR3aa: CASSQGGLGNEQFF
d_gene: .; v_gene: TRBV11-2; abundance: .; j_gene: TRBJ1-2; len: 15; CDR3nt: TGTGCCAGCAGCTTAGATTTGGGGGCGTTCTATGGCTACACCTTC; CDR3aa: CASSLDLGAFYGYTF
d_gene: .; v_gene: TRBV18; abundance: .; j_gene: TRBJ1-6; len: 14; CDR3nt: TGTGCCAGCTCACTGCAGGGCTATAATTCACCCCTCCACTTT; CDR3aa: CASSLQGYNSPLHF
d_gene: .; v_gene: TRBV6-6; abundance: .; j_gene: TRBJ1-1; len: 15; CDR3nt: TGTGCCAGCAGTTACGGGGGGGCGGGTGTGACTGAAGCTTTCTTT; CDR3aa: CASSYGGAGVTEAFF
d_gene: .; v_gene: TRBV28; abundance: .; j_gene: TRBJ1-2; len: 15; CDR3nt: TGTGCCAGCAGTACCCCGGGGGGAACTCAGGGTGGCTACACCTTC; CDR3aa: CASSTPGGTQGGYTF
d_gene: .; v_gene: TRBV28; abundance: .; j_gene: TRBJ1-5; len: 15; CDR3nt: TGTGCCAGCAGACTGGGGGGGAGTGGGCATCAGCCCCAGCATTTT; CDR3aa: CASRLGGSGHQPQHF
d_gene: .; v_gene: TRBV5-1; abundance: .; j_gene: TRBJ1-1; len: 15; CDR3nt: TGCGCCAGCAGCTTGGGGCAGGTGGGCAACACTGAAGCTTTCTTT; CDR3aa: CASSLGQVGNTEAFF
d_gene: .; v_gene: TRBV25-1; abundance: .; j_gene: TRBJ2-2; len: 15; CDR3nt: TGTGCCAGCAGTGAAATTCGGACTGCCACGGGGGAGCTGTTTTTT; CDR3aa: CASSEIRTATGELFF
d_gene: .; v_gene: TRBV6-5; abundance: .; j_gene: TRBJ1-1; len: 12; CDR3nt: TGTGCCACGTCACGAGGGAACACTGAAGCTTTCTTT; CDR3aa: CATSRGNTEAFF
d_gene: TRBD1; v_gene: TRBV7-9; abundance: .; j_gene: TRBJ1-2; len: 16; CDR3nt: TGTGCCAGCAGCTTAGGGGCGGGACAGCTTAACTATGGCTACACCTTC; CDR3aa: CASSLGAGQLNYGYTF
d_gene: .; v_gene: TRBV4-3; abundance: .; j_gene: TRBJ2-3; len: 14; CDR3nt: TGCGCCAGCAGCCAAGCCCGGGGCACAGATACGCAGTATTTT; CDR3aa: CASSQARGTDTQYF
d_gene: TRBD1; v_gene: TRBV7-9; abundance: .; j_gene: TRBJ2-5; len: 13; CDR3nt: TGTGCCAGCAGCTTTACAGGGGCCGAGACCCAGTACTTC; CDR3aa: CASSFTGAETQYF
d_gene: TRBD2; v_gene: TRBV28; abundance: .; j_gene: TRBJ2-5; len: 14; CDR3nt: TGTGCCAGCAGTCCCGGGGGGGCCGAGGAGACCCAGTACTTC; CDR3aa: CASSPGGAEETQYF
d_gene: .; v_gene: TRBV6-5; abundance: .; j_gene: TRBJ2-5; len: 16; CDR3nt: TGTGCCAGCAGTTTCCTCGGCAGGGCGGGGATGGAGACCCAGTACTTC; CDR3aa: CASSFLGRAGMETQYF
d_gene: .; v_gene: TRBV27; abundance: .; j_gene: TRBJ1-2; len: 17; CDR3nt: TGTGCCAGCAGTTTACGGGTTCGGGACATCTATAACTATGGCTACACCTTC; CDR3aa: CASSLRVRDIYNYGYTF
d_gene: TRBD1; v_gene: TRBV28; abundance: .; j_gene: TRBJ1-2; len: 14; CDR3nt: TGTGCCAGCAGTTTCTCGACAGGGAACTATGGCTACACCTTC; CDR3aa: CASSFSTGNYGYTF
d_gene: TRBD1; v_gene: TRBV27; abundance: .; j_gene: TRBJ1-5; len: 15; CDR3nt: TGTGCCAGCAGTTTATCGGGACAGGGAAATCAGCCCCAGCATTTT; CDR3aa: CASSLSGQGNQPQHF
d_gene: .; v_gene: TRBV30; abundance: .; j_gene: TRBJ2-7; len: 12; CDR3nt: TGTGCCTGGAGGTTAGGGGGCTACGAGCAGTACTTC; CDR3aa: CAWRLGGYEQYF
d_gene: .; v_gene: TRBV6-6; abundance: .; j_gene: TRBJ1-1; len: 14; CDR3nt: TGTGCCAGCAGGAGACAGTTTATGAACACTGAAGCTTTCTTT; CDR3aa: CASRRQFMNTEAFF
d_gene: .; v_gene: TRBV4-1; abundance: once; j_gene: TRBJ2-7; len: 18; CDR3nt: TGCGCCAGCAGCCAAGCGGGGACAACTCGACTTTACTCCTACGAGCAGTACTTC; CDR3aa: CASSQAGTTRLYSYEQYF
d_gene: .; v_gene: TRBV19; abundance: once; j_gene: TRBJ1-5; len: 15; CDR3nt: TGTGCCAGTCTCAGGATGGGGGGGAGCAATCAGCCCCAGCATTTT; CDR3aa: CASLRMGGSNQPQHF
d_gene: .; v_gene: TRBV6-1; abundance: .; j_gene: TRBJ2-2; len: 13; CDR3nt: TGTGCCAGCGGGGGGGGCATCACCGGGGAGCTGTTTTTT; CDR3aa: CASGGGITGELFF
d_gene: .; v_gene: TRBV7-2; abundance: .; j_gene: TRBJ2-6; len: 15; CDR3nt: TGTGCCAGCAGCTACCAGGGTAATGGGGCCAACGTCCTGACTTTC; CDR3aa: CASSYQGNGANVLTF
d_gene: TRBD2; v_gene: TRBV7-7; abundance: .; j_gene: TRBJ2-2; len: 15; CDR3nt: TGTGCTAGCAGCTTAACTAGCGGGGCCCCCGGGGAGCTGTTTTTT; CDR3aa: CASSLTSGAPGELFF
d_gene: .; v_gene: TRBV19; abundance: .; j_gene: TRBJ2-1; len: 15; CDR3nt: TGTGCCAGTAGGAGAGTGGGGCGCTCCTACAATGAGCAGTTCTTC; CDR3aa: CASRRVGRSYNEQFF
d_gene: .; v_gene: TRBV7-6; abundance: .; j_gene: TRBJ1-4; len: 15; CDR3nt: TGTGCCAGCACCGGAAGCGGGGTGACTAATGAAAAACTGTTTTTT; CDR3aa: CASTGSGVTNEKLFF
d_gene: .; v_gene: TRBV5-5; abundance: .; j_gene: TRBJ2-2; len: 13; CDR3nt: TGTGCCAGCAGCCTAATAAACACCGGGGAGCTGTTTTTT; CDR3aa: CASSLINTGELFF
d_gene: TRBD2; v_gene: TRBV7-9; abundance: .; j_gene: TRBJ2-3; len: 15; CDR3nt: TGTGCCAGCAGCTTAACGGGGGGTTGGCCAGATACGCAGTATTTT; CDR3aa: CASSLTGGWPDTQYF
d_gene: .; v_gene: TRBV5-4; abundance: .; j_gene: TRBJ1-4; len: 14; CDR3nt: TGTGCCAGCAGCTTGCGGGGGGGCGTCGAAAAACTGTTTTTT; CDR3aa: CASSLRGGVEKLFF
d_gene: TRBD1; v_gene: TRBV7-9; abundance: .; j_gene: TRBJ2-7; len: 15; CDR3nt: TGTGCCAGCAGCTCCGGACAGGCGAGGAGCGACGAGCAGTACTTC; CDR3aa: CASSSGQARSDEQYF